Listed below are T cell receptor beta chains from one sample, sequenced in a study of blood T cells in healthy people across ages. TCRdb called the 5' RACE reads again in MiXCR, with one record for every CDR3 protein. The sample shows 850,000 to 1,000,000 distinct CDR3 sequences, 45% to 60% of them seen only once. Source material: blood. These receptors were taken from a woman aged 60 to 75 in good health. Each CDR3 is given with its conserved first and last residue. The D gene is left open where the match is weak. Rows give clone size only sometimes, using once, few, many, or a class for an expanded clone.

NA TRBJ1-6 TRBV12-3/TRBV12-4 NA TGTGCCAGCAGTTCTATCCAGGGCATCTCACCCCTCCACTTT CASSSIQGISPLHF
few TRBJ2-5 TRBV27 TRBD2 TGTGCCAGCTCACCGGGGGGGTCTGGGACCCAGTACTTC CASSPGGSGTQYF
NA TRBJ2-2 TRBV7-2 NA TGTGCCAGCAGCTTAGCCCGACCGGGTCTGAACACCGGGGAGCTGTTTTTT CASSLARPGLNTGELFF
many TRBJ1-6 TRBV28 TRBD1 TGTGCCAGCAGTTTACCCCAGACAGGGGATTCACCCCTCCACTTT CASSLPQTGDSPLHF
few TRBJ2-5 TRBV6-1 NA TGTGCCAGCATCGAGCGAGATGAGAGGGGCCAGTACTTC CASIERDERGQYF
few TRBJ1-1 TRBV7-3 NA TGTGCCAGCAGCCTATCCTTCGACACTGAAGCTTTCTTT CASSLSFDTEAFF
NA TRBJ2-7 TRBV6-5 NA TGTGCCAGCAGTTACTCCGGACCGATCCCCTACGAGCAGTACTTC CASSYSGPIPYEQYF
NA TRBJ2-3 TRBV9 TRBD2 TGTGCCAGCGTCCCACTAGCGGACACAGATACGCAGTATTTT CASVPLADTDTQYF
few TRBJ2-5 TRBV18 NA TGTGCCAGCTCACCAGGACCAGGGGGGGAGACCCAGTACTTC CASSPGPGGETQYF
NA TRBJ1-5 TRBV7-9 NA TGTGCCAGCAGCCCGGACAACAATCAGCCCCAGCATTTT CASSPDNNQPQHF
few TRBJ2-5 TRBV7-9 TRBD1 TGTGCCAGCAGCAATGGACAGGGGTTCCAAGAGACCCAGTACTTC CASSNGQGFQETQYF
few TRBJ2-1 TRBV29-1 NA TGCAGCGTCGACAGGGCTAGACTAGGCGGGAATGAGCAGTTCTTC CSVDRARLGGNEQFF
NA TRBJ2-7 TRBV12-5 NA TGTGCTAGTGGTTTCCCCCCGCCGCCCTCCTACGAGCAGTACTTC CASGFPPPPSYEQYF
NA TRBJ2-1 TRBV19 NA TGTGCCAGTAGTCCTCTAGCGCGTCATTATGAGCAGTTCTTC CASSPLARHYEQFF
NA TRBJ2-3 TRBV5-1 TRBD2 TGCGCCAGCAGCTTGCTGCGGGAGCTAACAGATACGCAGTATTTT CASSLLRELTDTQYF
NA TRBJ2-5 TRBV3-1 NA TGTGCCAGCAGCCAATTACGTCAGCAAGAGACCCAGTACTTC CASSQLRQQETQYF
NA TRBJ1-1 TRBV3-1 NA TGTGCCAGCAGCCAAGAGTTCGGGGGCGCACCTGAAGCTTTCTTT CASSQEFGGAPEAFF
NA TRBJ1-6 TRBV12-3/TRBV12-4 NA TGTGCCAGCCACTCGGGGACCGGGGGATCACCCCTCCACTTT CASHSGTGGSPLHF
many TRBJ2-7 TRBV5-1 NA TGCGCCAGCAGCTTGGTTGTTAGCAGCTACGAGCAGTACTTC CASSLVVSSYEQYF
few TRBJ2-5 TRBV29-1 TRBD1 TGCAGCGTTGAAGTAAGAGGACAGGGGTATGAGCAGTACTTC CSVEVRGQGYEQYF
NA TRBJ2-5 TRBV28 TRBD1 TGTGCCAGCAGTTTAGGGGCAGGGGGTATCAAGACCCAGTACTTC CASSLGAGGIKTQYF
NA TRBJ2-2 TRBV10-3 TRBD2 TGTGCCATCCTAAGCGGGAGCTACACCGGGGAGCTGTTTTTT CAILSGSYTGELFF
NA TRBJ2-5 TRBV20-1 NA TGCAGTGCTAGAGAGGGGGCTAAGTCCCAGTACTTC CSAREGAKSQYF
NA TRBJ1-5 TRBV20-1 TRBD1 TGCAGTGCTAGCGGGACAGGGCGTGGGGCGGGTCAGCCCCAGCATTTT CSASGTGRGAGQPQHF
NA TRBJ2-7 TRBV14 NA TGTGCCAGCAGCCTAGGGGGGACACGCTACGAGCAGTACTTC CASSLGGTRYEQYF
few TRBJ2-1 TRBV7-2 TRBD2 TGTGCCAGCAGCTCCTCGGGGGGTGAGCAGTTCTTC CASSSSGGEQFF
few TRBJ2-3 TRBV23-1 NA TGCGCCAGCAGTCAATCGTGCGCGAGCAGCACAGATACGCAGTATTTT CASSQSCASSTDTQYF
NA TRBJ2-4 TRBV24-1 NA TGTGCCACCAGTGATACCCAAGAGATCCAGTACTTC CATSDTQEIQYF
few TRBJ2-7 TRBV20-1 TRBD1 TGCAGTGCTAGAGAAGATTTCAGGGGGCAGCCCTACGAGCAGTACTTC CSAREDFRGQPYEQYF
NA TRBJ1-2 TRBV4-2 NA TGTGCCAGCAGCCAAGGGACGGAACCAAACGATGGCTACACCTTC CASSQGTEPNDGYTF
NA TRBJ1-1 TRBV27 NA TGTGCCAGCAGTTTTCAACTGAACACCGAAGCTTTCTTT CASSFQLNTEAFF
NA TRBJ2-4 TRBV27 NA TGTGCCAGCAGCTCGGTAGGGGGTATTGGAAACATTCAGTACTTC CASSSVGGIGNIQYF
NA TRBJ2-7 TRBV6-2/TRBV6-3 NA TGTGCCAGCAGTTATGGTGGGAGTCTAACCTACGAGCAGTACTTC CASSYGGSLTYEQYF
NA TRBJ2-5 TRBV27 TRBD1 TGTGCCAGCAGTTCAGGACAGGGGGCTCGCCGGTACTTC CASSSGQGARRYF
few TRBJ2-7 TRBV20-1 NA TGCAGTGCTAGAGATCAGGTTGGGCGGGGAAGCTCCTACGAGCAGTACTTC CSARDQVGRGSSYEQYF
NA TRBJ2-1 TRBV7-9 NA TGTGCCAGCAGCTCCAGTGATGAGCAGTTCTTC CASSSSDEQFF
NA TRBJ1-6 TRBV7-9 TRBD1 TGTGCCAGCAGCGGTAGGGGACAGGAAAATAATTCACCCCTCCACTTT CASSGRGQENNSPLHF
NA TRBJ1-2 TRBV20-1 TRBD1 TGCAGTGCTAGAGGGGGACAGTTTAACTATGGCTACACCTTC CSARGGQFNYGYTF
NA TRBJ2-7 TRBV2 TRBD1 TGTGCCAGCCTAACCGGGACAGGAGACCACGAGCAGTACTTC CASLTGTGDHEQYF
NA TRBJ2-7 TRBV29-1 NA TGCAGCGTTAGCCCGTTGGACAGCTACGAGCAGTACTTC CSVSPLDSYEQYF
NA TRBJ2-3 TRBV7-9 NA TGTGCCAGCAGCATCCATGGGCATACGCAGTATTTT CASSIHGHTQYF
NA TRBJ2-7 TRBV12-3/TRBV12-4 NA TGTGCCAGCAGCCCCGGGACAATCAGCTACGAGCAGTACTTC CASSPGTISYEQYF
few TRBJ2-5 TRBV12-3/TRBV12-4 NA TGTGCCAGCAGTCATTTCCAGGGGGAGACCCAGTACTTC CASSHFQGETQYF
NA TRBJ2-5 TRBV20-1 TRBD1 TGCAGTGCTAGAGATCAGGGACAGTTCGGCCAAGAGACCCAGTACTTC CSARDQGQFGQETQYF
NA TRBJ2-5 TRBV7-9 TRBD2 TGTGCTAGCAGCATAGCGGGAACAGAGACCCAGTACTTC CASSIAGTETQYF
many TRBJ2-7 TRBV6-6 TRBD1 TGTGCCAGCAGTAAAGGACAGGGCTTCTCCTACGAGCAGTACTTC CASSKGQGFSYEQYF
NA TRBJ1-2 TRBV20-1 NA TGCAGTGCTACTCGACAGATTTATGGCTACACCTTC CSATRQIYGYTF
many TRBJ2-3 TRBV4-1 NA TGTGCCAGCAGCCAAGAACGCACAGATACGCAGTATTTT CASSQERTDTQYF
NA TRBJ2-7 TRBV28 TRBD2 TGTGCCAGCAGCCCCCCGGGGGGACTGAGGGTCGACTACGAGCAGTACTTC CASSPPGGLRVDYEQYF
NA TRBJ2-3 TRBV6-5 NA TGTGCCAGCAGCCGGGGCGTTGGAGATACGCAGTATTTT CASSRGVGDTQYF
few TRBJ2-3 TRBV20-1 TRBD2 TGCAGTGCTAGGGCTCCGACTAGCGGGATAAATACGCAGTATTTT CSARAPTSGINTQYF
few TRBJ2-4 TRBV7-8 NA TGTGCCAGCAGCTTAGTAGGAGGCAAAAACATTCAGTACTTC CASSLVGGKNIQYF
NA TRBJ1-1 TRBV27 NA TGTGCCAGCAGTTTCCTTGGGGTGAACACTGAAGCTTTCTTT CASSFLGVNTEAFF
NA TRBJ2-5 TRBV6-1 TRBD2 TGTGCCAGCACCCAGAGGCCGGGAGGATCCGAGACCCAGTACTTC CASTQRPGGSETQYF
NA TRBJ2-3 TRBV9 NA TGTGCCAGCAGCGTAGCGGAGGGACAGCGAACAGATACGCAGTATTTT CASSVAEGQRTDTQYF
NA TRBJ2-1 TRBV29-1 TRBD2 TGCAGTCACGTGGGGAGCGGGAGTGGGTTGAATGAGCAGTTCTTC CSHVGSGSGLNEQFF
NA TRBJ2-3 TRBV5-5 NA TGTGCCAGCAGCGTGTGGGCCTCGGCAGATACGCAGTATTTT CASSVWASADTQYF
NA TRBJ2-1 TRBV7-9 NA TGTGCCAGCAGCTACTTGGGGGGTGAGCAGTTCTTC CASSYLGGEQFF
NA TRBJ2-2 TRBV7-2 TRBD1 TGTGCCAGCAGACAGGGGACAGGGGACACCGGGGAGCTGTTTTTT CASRQGTGDTGELFF
NA TRBJ2-4 TRBV29-1 NA TGCAGCGTTGAAGTACCTAACAAAAACATTCAGTACTTC CSVEVPNKNIQYF